This entry lists 16 T cell receptor beta chains sequenced from one sample in a study of cytomegalovirus exposure and HLA in healthy donors. The PCR used 60 Vbeta and 13 Jbeta primers. Sequenced by immunoSEQ multiplex PCR; TCRdb stores in-frame clones only, minus some. Its table lists tens of thousands of clones. The sample was PBMCs. The receptors originated from a woman aged 50 to 60 in good health and CMV-seropositive.

V is TRBV4-1 and J is TRBJ1-2; D might be TRBD1 (5 bases). The V gene lost 1 base and the J gene lost 0 bases, with 15 bases spanning the gap. This CDR3 contains 17 residues. CDR1 and CDR2 (germline): MGHRA, YSYEKL. The CDR3, as DNA: TGCGCCAGCAGCCAAGGCGGAGGGGTACGAACTAACTATGGCTACACCTTC. Translated: CASSQGGGVRTNYGYTF.

The chain links TRBV25-1 to TRBJ1-6; the D gene is possibly TRBD1 (6 bases). The germline gives CDR1 MGHDK, CDR2 SYGVNS. The CDR3 sequence is 14 residues long. Trimming removed 2 bases at V and 9 bases at J, with 11 bases between. The CDR3 DNA sequence: TGTGCCAGCAGTGAAGCAGGGGAAGTTTCACCCCTCCACTTT. Translating it yields CASSEAGEVSPLHF.

J is TRBJ2-1 and V is TRBV27, with TRBD2 matching 14 bases. V lost 6 bases to trimming and J lost 6 bases; unmatched junction nucleotides: 1. This CDR3 has 14 residues. Per germline, CDR1 MNHEY and CDR2 SMNVEV (reference sequence). Here the CDR3 DNA reads TGTGCCAGCAGAGGGACTAGCGGGAGCAATGAGCAGTTCTTC. Translating it yields CASRGTSGSNEQFF.

The chain has TRBV5-1 and TRBJ1-1, with D tentatively TRBD1 (6 bases). CDR3 length equals 13 residues. V dropped 6 bases and J dropped 11 bases, with 20 bases sitting between them. CDR1 and CDR2 from the germline V gene are SGHRS and YFSETQ. The CDR3 DNA reads TGCGCCAGCACGGATCGGGGGGCTAGAGGGGCTTTCTTT. Translated, it gives CASTDRGARGAFF.

The chain combines TRBV2 with TRBJ2-5, with D tentatively TRBD2 (5 bases). V was pared by 6 bases and J by 6 bases, with 17 bases between. There are 14 residues in the CDR3. Per the germline V gene, CDR1 is SNHLY and CDR2 is FYNNEI. Here the CDR3 DNA reads TGTGCCAGCAGAGCACAGTACGGGGAGAAGACCCAGTACTTC. Protein product: CASRAQYGEKTQYF.

The chain uses TRBV7-9 and TRBJ2-5, with 11 bases identical to TRBD1. The V gene end was trimmed by 4 bases and the J gene end by 5 bases; junction bases not matched to a gene: 6. Per the germline V gene, CDR1 is SEHNR and CDR2 is FQNEAQ (reference sequence). CDR3 length: 15 amino acids. CDR3 in DNA: TGTGCCAGCAGCTATGGACAGGGGGCAGGGGAGACCCAGTACTTC. Its translation: CASSYGQGAGETQYF.

V is TRBV19 and J is TRBJ1-5; TRBD1 is a possible D gene (5 bases). The CDR3 has 15 residues. The V end was cut by 6 bases, the J end by 2 bases, with 14 bases between. CDR1 LNHDA and CDR2 SQIVND come from the germline V gene (reference sequence). Here the CDR3 reads CASRPSWGGNQPQHF. The CDR3 nucleotides read TGTGCCAGTAGACCCTCTTGGGGGGGCAATCAGCCCCAGCATTTT.

The chain combines TRBV30 with TRBJ1-4; weak D call: TRBD1 (5 bases). This CDR3 has 15 amino acids. The germline V gene encodes CDR1 GTSNPN and CDR2 SVGIG (reference sequence). With 2 bases removed from V and 3 bases from J, the gap between germline ends came to 13 bases. As DNA, the CDR3 is TGTGCCTGGAGTAGAAAGGGGCAGGCTAATGAAAAACTGTTTTTT. Its translation: CAWSRKGQANEKLFF.

The chain has TRBV30 and TRBJ1-3; maybe TRBD1 (5 bases). Deletions cut 3 bases from V and 4 bases from J, with 16 bases between. Per the germline V gene, CDR1 is GTSNPN and CDR2 is SVGIG (reference sequence). The CDR3 totals 15 residues. CDR3 region: CAWSRGGVGGNTIYF. CDR3 DNA sequence: TGTGCCTGGAGCCGCGGGGGAGTGGGAGGAAACACCATATATTTT.

The chain joins TRBV27 to TRBJ1-2; D is ambiguous. Germline CDR1 and CDR2: MNHEY and SMNVEV (reference sequence). The germline V and J ends were trimmed by 5 bases and 0 bases, with 16 bases remaining between them. This CDR3 region has 16 residues. CDR3 nucleotide sequence: TGTGCCAGCAGTCCCTCTTTTGGGAGTCCTAACTATGGCTACACCTTC. As protein: CASSPSFGSPNYGYTF.

This chain connects TRBV2 to TRBJ1-2; 8 positions match TRBD1. The CDR3 sequence is 13 residues long. The germline gives CDR1 SNHLY, CDR2 FYNNEI. V was clipped by 4 bases and J by 7 bases; unmatched bases: 5. In DNA form, the CDR3 reads TGTGCCAGCAGTGGGACAGGGAGATTTGGCTACACCTTC. As protein: CASSGTGRFGYTF.

This chain connects TRBV11-2 to TRBJ2-7; D is uncertain. The V end was cut by 5 bases, the J end by 2 bases, with 10 bases between. From germline, CDR1 is SGHAT and CDR2 FQNNGV. The CDR3 has 13 residues. DNA for the CDR3: TGTGCCAGCAGCCTCCATCTAGCCTACGAGCAGTACTTC. It codes for CASSLHLAYEQYF.

The CDR3 here is CASRIKGGLNTEAFF. DNA of the CDR3: TGTGCCAGCAGGATAAAAGGGGGCCTCAACACTGAAGCTTTCTTT. The chain recombines TRBV11-1 with TRBJ1-1; 7 bases agree with TRBD1. CDR1 and CDR2 (germline): SGHAT, FQDESV (reference sequence). The V and J ends lost 6 bases and 2 bases, in that order; junction bases with no gene match: 9. This CDR3 region has 15 residues.

The V gene is TRBV4-2, the J gene TRBJ1-4; a possible D gene is TRBD1 (6 bases). This CDR3 contains 16 residues. Germline CDR1 reads LGHNA; CDR2 reads YNFKEQ. Trimming shortened V by 0 bases and J by 10 bases, and 18 bases separated the two germline ends. CDR3: CASSQDTAGVEGKLFF. DNA for the CDR3: TGTGCCAGCAGCCAAGATACGGCAGGGGTAGAGGGAAAACTGTTTTTT.

This chain connects TRBV6-1 to TRBJ2-5, with unresolved D. This CDR3 spans 15 amino acids. Germline V CDR1 and CDR2: MNHNS, SASEGT. Trimming removed 4 bases from V and 2 bases from J, with 14 bases in between. CDR3 nucleotide sequence: TGTGCCAGCAGTGCAACCCTGTTTCAGCAAGAGACCCAGTACTTC. It codes for CASSATLFQQETQYF.

This chain links TRBV7-9 with TRBJ2-1; 11 positions agree with TRBD2. The CDR3 is made up of 15 amino acids. The trim removed 7 bases at V and 5 bases at J, leaving 7 bases unmatched. Germline lookup yields CDR1 SEHNR and CDR2 FQNEAQ (reference sequence). As DNA, the CDR3 is TGTGCCAGCACCACATGGACTAGCGGGCACAATGAGCAGTTCTTC. This sequence encodes CASTTWTSGHNEQFF.